The clone carrying this T cell receptor beta chain was counted between two and nine times. Its target is not known. Template switching supplied a universal primer site; unique molecular identifiers were carried on the cDNA. TCRdb processed the 5' RACE reads anew with MiXCR; each CDR3 protein has one entry. This sample carries a few hundred thousand distinct CDR3 sequences, around a tenth of them seen once, and the ten largest clones take approximately 3.2%. This record belongs to a study of identical twins. Overall study findings and caveats: Cord blood's abundant beta clonotypes had fewer insertions, unlike memory repertoires. Twin pairs had excess sharing that was weaker in beta out-of-frame sequences.

Germline V gene sequence: CDR1 SGHTA, CDR2 FQGNSA. The ends lost 7 bases at V and 0 bases at J; junction bases unmatched: 3. The CDR3 runs 15 residues. These sequences were also reported in another study, on yellow fever vaccine responses in identical twins.

Sequenced material: PBMCs. V gene TRBV7-2 combines with J gene TRBJ2-1; TRBD2 matches 10 bases. This TCR was sampled from a woman aged 18-29 years in good health. The CDR3 coding sequence is TGTGCCAGCACCTCTAGCGGGAGCTCCTACAATGAGCAGTTCTTC. Amino acid sequence: CASTSSGSSYNEQFF.